A single sample is the source of the 21 T cell receptor beta chains below, sequenced in a study of blood T cells in healthy people across ages. The second PCR ran about 6 to 12 cycles with a sample-barcoded 5' primer and J-beta primers. TCRdb processed the 5' RACE reads anew with MiXCR; each CDR3 protein has one entry. The sample contains some 1 million distinct CDR3 sequences, roughly 45% of which appear only once. The specimen sequenced was blood. These receptors were collected from a woman aged 55-69 years in good health.

The chain employs TRBV12-3 or TRBV12-4 and TRBJ1-1; a possible D gene is TRBD1 (5 bases). This CDR3 region has 15 residues. V was trimmed by 5 bases and J by 4 bases, leaving 17 bases between them. Written as DNA, the CDR3 is TGTGCCAGCAGTCCAGGACTTAGAAGGGGCACTGAAGCTTTCTTT. It yields the protein CASSPGLRRGTEAFF.

This chain joins TRBV6-6 and TRBJ1-2; TRBD1 aligns across 10 bases. Per germline, CDR1 MNHNY and CDR2 SVGAGI (reference sequence). The V segment lost 5 bases and the J segment 2 bases; nucleotides outside the gene matches: 5. The CDR3 length is 15 residues. Here the CDR3 DNA reads TGTGCCAGCAGTCCGGGACAGGGGACAAACTATGGCTACACCTTC. It yields the protein CASSPGQGTNYGYTF.

This clonotype has only one observation. The rearrangement uses TRBV11-1 and TRBJ2-1; 9 bases line up with TRBD1. Germline CDR1 and CDR2: SGHAT and FQDESV (reference sequence). Trimming cost V 6 bases and J 9 bases; bases outside gene matches: 6. This CDR3 is built from 13 residues. DNA for the CDR3: TGTGCCAGCAGTTGGGACAGGGCAGGTGAGCAGTTCTTC. Protein product: CASSWDRAGEQFF.

The V call is TRBV20-1, the J call TRBJ2-1, with 8 bases aligning to TRBD2. The ends lost 3 bases at V and 4 bases at J; junction bases unmatched: 14. CDR1 is DFQATT and CDR2 is SNEGSKA in the germline V gene (reference sequence). The CDR3 spans 17 residues. In DNA form, the CDR3 reads TGCAGTGCTAGTGGCACGGGAGGGGCCCAAGGGTACAATGAGCAGTTCTTC. It specifies CSASGTGGAQGYNEQFF.

V gene TRBV5-1 combines with J gene TRBJ2-5; D may be TRBD2 (6 bases). Germline-derived CDR1 and CDR2 are SGHRS and YFSETQ. The CDR3 totals 15 residues. V was shortened by 6 bases and J by 4 bases, with 19 bases between the two germline ends. Written as DNA, the CDR3 is TGCGCCAGCACCTCCTCCGGGGGTCTTGGAGAGACCCAGTACTTC. Its translation is CASTSSGGLGETQYF.

The chain carries TRBV10-3 and TRBJ2-5; D is uncertain. The J call is doubtful: the DNA matches TRBJ2-7 better. The CDR3 runs to 13 residues. The germline V gene has CDR1 ENHRY and CDR2 SYGVKD. The CDR3 nucleotides are TGTGCCACTGCACAGACTCCTAAGGACGAGCAGTACTTC. Amino acids: CATAQTPKDEQYF.

CDR3 in DNA: TGCAGTGCCGAGGACAGCTTTAATGAAAAACTGTTTTTT. This encodes CSAEDSFNEKLFF. This chain uses TRBV20-1 with TRBJ1-4; D is possibly TRBD1 (6 bases). The germline V and J ends were trimmed by 6 bases and 4 bases, with 12 bases remaining between them. This CDR3 is 13 amino acids long. CDR1 and CDR2 (germline): DFQATT, SNEGSKA (reference sequence).

This clonotype was counted only a few times. CDR3 bases: TGCAGTGCGGGGGGGTCCTACAATGAGCAGTTCTTC. Translating gives CSAGGSYNEQFF. The rearrangement links TRBV20-1 to TRBJ2-1, with TRBD2 matching over 7 bases. Trimming at V came to 6 bases and at J to 1 base, leaving 0 bases not matched to a gene. This CDR3 contains 12 residues. Germline V CDR1 and CDR2: DFQATT, SNEGSKA (reference sequence).

This clonotype was observed a single time. The chain carries TRBV24-1 and TRBJ2-1, with 7 bases fitting TRBD1. The J call may be faulty, since TRBJ2-7 better matches the DNA end. The CDR3 has 15 amino acids. The germline V gene has CDR1 KGHDR and CDR2 SFDVKD. CDR3 sequence: CATSETGSLYNEQYF. The DNA of the CDR3 is TGTGCCACCAGTGAGACAGGGTCACTATACAATGAGCAGTACTTC.

The V gene is TRBV2, the J gene TRBJ2-1; no definite D call. With 9 bases removed from V and 2 bases from J, the gap between germline ends came to 17 bases. The CDR3 extends over 15 amino acids. The germline V gene has CDR1 SNHLY and CDR2 FYNNEI. The CDR3 sequence is CASQGISGPYNEQFF. The CDR3 DNA reads TGTGCCAGTCAAGGGATTAGTGGGCCCTACAATGAGCAGTTCTTC.

The V gene is TRBV20-1, the J gene TRBJ2-1, with 8 bases aligning to TRBD1. The junction had 8 bases not matched to a gene; V was cut back by 6 bases and J by 10 bases. The V gene's germline CDR1 is DFQATT and CDR2 SNEGSKA (reference sequence). This CDR3 region has 12 residues. CDR3 DNA sequence: TGCAGTGCCAGGACAGGGAACTACGAGCAGTTCTTC. Its translation is CSARTGNYEQFF.

In this sample, this clonotype turned up a few times. The rearrangement links TRBV10-2 to TRBJ2-7; no clear D. Germline V gives CDR1 WSHSY, CDR2 SAAADI. The CDR3 totals 13 residues. Trimming took 4 bases from V and 2 from J, leaving 9 bases between them. The CDR3 nucleotides are TGCGCCAGCAGTGTTATCGCCACCTACGAGCAGTACTTC. It translates to CASSVIATYEQYF.

On this clonotype itself: At one of its ends the junction is not consistent with the germline gene, which may arise from a read error. CDR3 nucleotide sequence: TGTGCCGGCAGCCCGAGTGTGGGTGAGCAGTTCTTC. This sequence encodes CAGSPSVGEQFF. The rearrangement links TRBV12-3 or TRBV12-4 to TRBJ2-1, with no clear D. The CDR3 is made up of 12 amino acids.

V is TRBV5-5 and J is TRBJ1-1; D is unclear. The CDR3 loop spans 14 amino acids. From germline, CDR1 is SGHKS and CDR2 YYEKEE (reference sequence). Deletions cut 0 bases from V and 3 bases from J, with 9 bases between. CDR3 in DNA: TGTGCCAGCAGCTTGGGAGGGTTTGACACTGAAGCTTTCTTT. Translation: CASSLGGFDTEAFF.

CDR3 residues: CASSGRKLTGNTEAFF. The CDR3 DNA follows: TGTGCCAGCAGTGGACGAAAATTGACAGGGAACACTGAAGCTTTCTTT. This sequence joins TRBV6-1 and TRBJ1-1; D perhaps matches TRBD1 (6 bases). This CDR3 region has 16 residues. CDR1 and CDR2 (germline): MNHNS, SASEGT. Trimming stripped 4 bases from V and 1 base from J, with 16 bases between.

The chain employs TRBV20-1 and TRBJ2-1; TRBD2 aligns across 11 bases. Looked up from germline, CDR1 is DFQATT and CDR2 is SNEGSKA (reference sequence). This CDR3 is 15 amino acids long. Trimming removed 2 bases from V and 3 bases from J; junction bases left unmatched: 3. CDR3 sequence reads: CSARLTSGSYNEQFF. DNA of the CDR3: TGCAGTGCTAGACTTACTAGCGGGAGCTACAATGAGCAGTTCTTC.

This clonotype was observed a handful of times. The rearrangement joins TRBV27 to TRBJ2-5; 9 bases map to TRBD1. V lost 9 bases to trimming and J lost 11 bases; unmatched junction nucleotides: 13. This CDR3 has 13 amino acids. Germline V gene data show CDR1 as MNHEY and CDR2 as SMNVEV (reference sequence). The CDR3 protein is CARQKQGAGEQYF. The CDR3 coding sequence is TGTGCCAGACAAAAACAGGGGGCGGGGGAGCAGTACTTC.

This clonotype was detected only a few times. The genes are TRBV29-1 and TRBJ1-2; TRBD1 is a possible D gene (6 bases). This CDR3 spans 14 amino acids. The V end lost 4 bases, the J end lost 1 base, and 13 bases lay between the germline ends. Germline CDR1 SQVTM, CDR2 ANQGSEA. The CDR3: CSVVDPGDNYGYTF. The CDR3 DNA sequence: TGCAGCGTTGTCGATCCAGGGGATAACTATGGCTACACCTTC. Looking up the rest from reference TRBV29-1 and TRBJ1-2 gives the full variable domain: SAVISQKPSRDICQRGTSLTIQCQVDSQVTMMFWYRQQPGQSLTLIATANQGSEATYESGFVIDKFPISRPNLTFSTLTVSNMSPEDSSIYLCSVVDPGDNYGYTFGSGTRLTVV.

This clonotype has just one count. The rearrangement joins TRBV9 to TRBJ2-2, with D possibly matching TRBD1 (5 bases). The V end was cut by 2 bases, the J end by 7 bases, with 9 bases between. In germline, CDR1 is SGDLS, CDR2 YYNGEE. The CDR3 has 13 residues. CDR3 DNA sequence: TGTGCCAGCAGCGTGGTTACAGGCGGGGAGCTGTTTTTT. It is translated as CASSVVTGGELFF.

CDR3 residues: CASTPGGGAGELFF. The CDR3 region has the DNA TGTGCCAGCACCCCAGGGGGGGGAGCCGGGGAGCTGTTTTTT. The chain couples TRBV13 to TRBJ2-2; either TRBD1 or TRBD2 may supply D (7 bases each). CDR1 is PRHDT, CDR2 FYEKMQ, per germline (reference sequence). V lost 7 bases, J lost 6 bases, and 15 bases lay in between. The CDR3 length is 14 residues.

The chain is built from TRBV25-1 and TRBJ2-4; 7 bases map to TRBD1. The CDR3 has 13 residues. The V and J ends lost 2 bases and 7 bases, in that order; junction bases with no gene match: 2. Germline CDR1 MGHDK, CDR2 SYGVNS. CDR3 region: CASSEQGVNIQYF. Written as DNA, the CDR3 is TGTGCCAGCAGTGAACAGGGGGTGAACATTCAGTACTTC.